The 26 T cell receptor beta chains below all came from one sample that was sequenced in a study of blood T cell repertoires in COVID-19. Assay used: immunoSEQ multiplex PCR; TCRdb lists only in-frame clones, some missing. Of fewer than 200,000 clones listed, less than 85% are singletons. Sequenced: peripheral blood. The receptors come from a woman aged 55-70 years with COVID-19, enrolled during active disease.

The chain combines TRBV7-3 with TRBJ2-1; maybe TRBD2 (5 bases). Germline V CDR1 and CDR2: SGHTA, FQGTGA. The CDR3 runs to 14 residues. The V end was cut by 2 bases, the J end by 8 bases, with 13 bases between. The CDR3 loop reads CASSLQLADDEQFF. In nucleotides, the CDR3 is TGTGCCAGCAGCTTACAGCTAGCCGATGATGAGCAGTTCTTC.

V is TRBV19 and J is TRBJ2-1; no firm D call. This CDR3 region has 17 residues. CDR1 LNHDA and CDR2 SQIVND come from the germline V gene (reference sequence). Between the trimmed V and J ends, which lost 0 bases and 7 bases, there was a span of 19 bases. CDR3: CASSIDLSRIRRNEQFF. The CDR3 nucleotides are TGTGCCAGTAGTATAGATCTATCCAGAATACGGCGGAATGAGCAGTTCTTC. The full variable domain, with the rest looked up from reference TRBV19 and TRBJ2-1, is DGGITQSPKYLFRKEGQNVTLSCEQNLNHDAMYWYRQDPGQGLRLIYYSQIVNDFQKGDIAEGYSVSREKKESFPLTVTSAQKNPTAFYLCASSIDLSRIRRNEQFFGPGTRLTVL.

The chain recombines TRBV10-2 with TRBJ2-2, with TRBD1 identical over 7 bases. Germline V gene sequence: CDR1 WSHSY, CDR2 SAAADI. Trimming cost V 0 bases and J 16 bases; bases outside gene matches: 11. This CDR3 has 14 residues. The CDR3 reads CASSESTDRLESFF. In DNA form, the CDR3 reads TGCGCCAGCAGTGAGTCGACGGACAGGCTAGAGTCGTTTTTT.

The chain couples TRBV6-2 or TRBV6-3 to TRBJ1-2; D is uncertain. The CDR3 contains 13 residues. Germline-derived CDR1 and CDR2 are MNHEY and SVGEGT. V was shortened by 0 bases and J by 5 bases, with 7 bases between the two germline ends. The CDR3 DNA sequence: TGTGCCAGCAGTTACTCGCTCGGGTATGGCTACACCTTC. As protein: CASSYSLGYGYTF.

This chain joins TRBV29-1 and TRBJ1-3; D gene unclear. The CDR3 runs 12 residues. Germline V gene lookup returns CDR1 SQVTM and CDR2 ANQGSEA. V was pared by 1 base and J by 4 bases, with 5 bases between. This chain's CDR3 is CSVEAGGNTIYF. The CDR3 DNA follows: TGCAGCGTTGAAGCAGGAGGAAACACCATATATTTT. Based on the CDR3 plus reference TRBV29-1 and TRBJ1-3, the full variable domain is SAVISQKPSRDICQRGTSLTIQCQVDSQVTMMFWYRQQPGQSLTLIATANQGSEATYESGFVIDKFPISRPNLTFSTLTVSNMSPEDSSIYLCSVEAGGNTIYFGEGSWLTVV.

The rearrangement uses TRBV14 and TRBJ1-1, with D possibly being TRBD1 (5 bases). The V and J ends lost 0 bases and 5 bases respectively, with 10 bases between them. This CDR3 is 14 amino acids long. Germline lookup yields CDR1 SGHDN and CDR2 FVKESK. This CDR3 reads CASSQESGRTEAFF. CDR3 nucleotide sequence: TGTGCCAGCAGCCAAGAATCAGGGAGGACTGAAGCTTTCTTT.

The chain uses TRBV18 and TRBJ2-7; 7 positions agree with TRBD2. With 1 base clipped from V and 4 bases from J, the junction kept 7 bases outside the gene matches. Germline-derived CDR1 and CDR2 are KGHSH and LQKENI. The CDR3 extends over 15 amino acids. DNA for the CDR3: TGTGCCAGCTCACCACTGGGCGGGAGTCGGTACGAGCAGTACTTC. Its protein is CASSPLGGSRYEQYF.

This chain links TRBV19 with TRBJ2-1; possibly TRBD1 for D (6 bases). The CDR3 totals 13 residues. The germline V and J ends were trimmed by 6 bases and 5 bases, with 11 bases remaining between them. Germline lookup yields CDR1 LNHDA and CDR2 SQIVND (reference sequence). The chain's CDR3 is CASSGRGNNEQFF. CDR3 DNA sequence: TGTGCCAGTAGCGGCAGGGGCAACAATGAGCAGTTCTTC. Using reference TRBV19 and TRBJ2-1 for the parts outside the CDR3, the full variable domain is DGGITQSPKYLFRKEGQNVTLSCEQNLNHDAMYWYRQDPGQGLRLIYYSQIVNDFQKGDIAEGYSVSREKKESFPLTVTSAQKNPTAFYLCASSGRGNNEQFFGPGTRLTVL.

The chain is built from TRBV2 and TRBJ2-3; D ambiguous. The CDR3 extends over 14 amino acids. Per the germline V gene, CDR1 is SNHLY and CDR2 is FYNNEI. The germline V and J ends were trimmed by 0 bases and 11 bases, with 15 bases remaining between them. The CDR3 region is CASSEAITELLQYF. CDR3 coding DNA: TGTGCCAGCAGTGAAGCGATTACCGAGTTGCTGCAGTATTTT.

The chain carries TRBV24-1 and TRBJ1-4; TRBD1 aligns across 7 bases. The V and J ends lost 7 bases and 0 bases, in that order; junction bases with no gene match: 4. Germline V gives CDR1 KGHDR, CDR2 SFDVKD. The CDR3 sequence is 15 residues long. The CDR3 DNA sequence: TGTGCCACCAGCCGAGGGACAGCAACTAATGAAAAACTGTTTTTT. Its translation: CATSRGTATNEKLFF.

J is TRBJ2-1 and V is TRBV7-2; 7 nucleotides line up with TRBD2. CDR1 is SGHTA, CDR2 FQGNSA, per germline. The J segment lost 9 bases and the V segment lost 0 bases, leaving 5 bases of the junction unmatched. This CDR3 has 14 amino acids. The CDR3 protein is CASSLAPPSGEQFF. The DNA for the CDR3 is TGTGCCAGCAGCTTAGCCCCTCCTAGCGGTGAGCAGTTCTTC.

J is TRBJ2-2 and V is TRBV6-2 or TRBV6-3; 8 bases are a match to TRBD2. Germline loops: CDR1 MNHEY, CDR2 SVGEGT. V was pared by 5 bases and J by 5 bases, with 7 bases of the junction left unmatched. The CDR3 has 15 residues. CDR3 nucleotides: TGTGCCAGCAGTCCCCCGGGAGGGCCAACCGGGGAGCTGTTTTTT. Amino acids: CASSPPGGPTGELFF.

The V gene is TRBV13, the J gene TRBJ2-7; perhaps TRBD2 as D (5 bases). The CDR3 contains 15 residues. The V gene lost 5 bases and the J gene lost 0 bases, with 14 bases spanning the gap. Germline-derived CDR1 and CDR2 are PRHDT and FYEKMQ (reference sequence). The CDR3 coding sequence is TGTGCCAGCAGCCTCAATACGGGAAACTCCTACGAGCAGTACTTC. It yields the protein CASSLNTGNSYEQYF.

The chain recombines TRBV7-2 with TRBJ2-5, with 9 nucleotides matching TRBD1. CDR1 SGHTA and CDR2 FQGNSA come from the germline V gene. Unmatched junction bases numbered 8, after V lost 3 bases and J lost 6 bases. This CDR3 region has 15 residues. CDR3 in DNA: TGTGCCAGCAGCTTTGGGACAGGGCTTTTGAAGACCCAGTACTTC. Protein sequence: CASSFGTGLLKTQYF.

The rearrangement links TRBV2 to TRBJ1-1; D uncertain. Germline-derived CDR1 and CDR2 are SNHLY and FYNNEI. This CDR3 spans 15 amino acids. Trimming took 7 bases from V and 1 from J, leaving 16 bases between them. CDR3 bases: TGTGCCAGCAAGGATGAGGCATCTCGGAACACTGAAGCTTTCTTT. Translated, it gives CASKDEASRNTEAFF.

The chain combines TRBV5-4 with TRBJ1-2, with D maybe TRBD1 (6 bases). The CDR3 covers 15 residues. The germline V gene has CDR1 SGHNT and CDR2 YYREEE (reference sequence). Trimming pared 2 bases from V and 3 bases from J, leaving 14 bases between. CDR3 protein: CASSLYRDKDYGYTF. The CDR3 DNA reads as TGTGCCAGCAGCTTATACCGGGACAAAGACTATGGCTACACCTTC.

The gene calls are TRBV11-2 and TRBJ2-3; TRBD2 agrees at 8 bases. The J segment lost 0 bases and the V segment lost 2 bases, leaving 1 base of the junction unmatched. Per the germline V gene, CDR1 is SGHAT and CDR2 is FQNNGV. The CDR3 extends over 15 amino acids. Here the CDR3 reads CASSLSGGSTDTQYF. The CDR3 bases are TGTGCCAGCAGCTTATCGGGGGGGAGCACAGATACGCAGTATTTT.

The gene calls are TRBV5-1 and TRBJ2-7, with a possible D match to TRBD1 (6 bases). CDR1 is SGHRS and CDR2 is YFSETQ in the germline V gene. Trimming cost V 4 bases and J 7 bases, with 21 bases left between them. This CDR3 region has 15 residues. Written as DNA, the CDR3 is TGCGCCAGCAGCCAGGGCAGGGGAGCAGGTAATGAGCAGTACTTC. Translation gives CASSQGRGAGNEQYF.

This CDR3 is CASSLEVDQPQHF. The CDR3 DNA sequence: TGTGCCAGCAGTTTGGAGGTAGATCAGCCCCAGCATTTT. V and J are TRBV12-3 or TRBV12-4 and TRBJ1-5; D call uncertain. The CDR3 runs to 13 residues. Trimming took off 3 bases at V and 5 bases at J, with 8 bases between the two ends.

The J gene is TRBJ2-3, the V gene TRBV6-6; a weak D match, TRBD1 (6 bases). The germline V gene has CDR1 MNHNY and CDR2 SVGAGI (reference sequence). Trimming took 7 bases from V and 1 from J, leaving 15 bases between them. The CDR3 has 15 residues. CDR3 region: CASNHRERGTDTQYF. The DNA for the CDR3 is TGTGCCAGCAATCACAGGGAGAGGGGCACAGATACGCAGTATTTT.

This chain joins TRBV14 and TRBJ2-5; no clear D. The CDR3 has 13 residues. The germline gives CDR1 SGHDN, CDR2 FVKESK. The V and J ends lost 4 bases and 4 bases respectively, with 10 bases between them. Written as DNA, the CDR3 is TGTGCCAGCAGCCGTGAATGGAGAGAGACCCAGTACTTC. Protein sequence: CASSREWRETQYF.

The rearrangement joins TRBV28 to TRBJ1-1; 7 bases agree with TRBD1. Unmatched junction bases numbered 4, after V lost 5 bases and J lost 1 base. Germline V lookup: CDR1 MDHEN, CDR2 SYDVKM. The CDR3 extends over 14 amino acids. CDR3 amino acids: CASSPAGGNTEAFF. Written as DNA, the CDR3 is TGTGCCAGCAGTCCCGCAGGGGGGAACACTGAAGCTTTCTTT.

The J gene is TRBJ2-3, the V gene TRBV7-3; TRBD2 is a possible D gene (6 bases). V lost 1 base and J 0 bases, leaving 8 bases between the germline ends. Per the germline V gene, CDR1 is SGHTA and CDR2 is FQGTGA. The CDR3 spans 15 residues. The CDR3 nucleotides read TGTGCCAGCAGCTTAATAGCGGCTAGCACAGATACGCAGTATTTT. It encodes CASSLIAASTDTQYF.

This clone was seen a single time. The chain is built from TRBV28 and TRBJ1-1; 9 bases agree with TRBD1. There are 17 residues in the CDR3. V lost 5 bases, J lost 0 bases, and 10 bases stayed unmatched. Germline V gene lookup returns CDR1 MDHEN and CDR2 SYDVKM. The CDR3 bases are TGTGCCAGCAGTCCCGGACAGGGGAGATCTATGAACACTGAAGCTTTCTTT. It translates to CASSPGQGRSMNTEAFF.

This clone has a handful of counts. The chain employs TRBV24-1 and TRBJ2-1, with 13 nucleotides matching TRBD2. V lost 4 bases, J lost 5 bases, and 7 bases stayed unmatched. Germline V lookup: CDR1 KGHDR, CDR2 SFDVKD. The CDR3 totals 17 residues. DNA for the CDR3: TGTGCCACCAGTGACCCGACTAGCGGGAGGCCGGACAATGAGCAGTTCTTC. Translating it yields CATSDPTSGRPDNEQFF.

CDR3 amino acids: CASSQEYLWSYEQYV. CDR3 in DNA: TGTGCCAGCAGCCAGGAGTATCTTTGGTCCTACGAGCAGTACGTC. This rearrangement joins TRBV3-1 (or the pseudogene TRBV3-2) to TRBJ2-7; D unclear. Germline V gene data show CDR1 as LGHDT and CDR2 as YNNKEL (reference sequence). The CDR3 length is 15 residues. The germline V and J ends were trimmed by 3 bases and 1 base, with 13 bases remaining between them.